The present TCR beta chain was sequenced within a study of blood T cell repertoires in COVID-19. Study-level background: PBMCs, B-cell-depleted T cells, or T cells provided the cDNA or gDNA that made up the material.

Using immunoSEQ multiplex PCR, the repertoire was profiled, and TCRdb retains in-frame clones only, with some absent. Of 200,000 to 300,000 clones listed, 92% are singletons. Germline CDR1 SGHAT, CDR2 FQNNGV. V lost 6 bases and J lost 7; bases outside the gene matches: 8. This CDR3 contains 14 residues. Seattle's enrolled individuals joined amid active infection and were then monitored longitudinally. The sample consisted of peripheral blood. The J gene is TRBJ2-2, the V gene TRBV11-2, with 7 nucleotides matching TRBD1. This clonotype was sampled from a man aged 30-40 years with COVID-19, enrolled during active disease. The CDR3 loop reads CASRKTGTDGELFF. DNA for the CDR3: TGTGCCAGCAGGAAGACAGGGACCGACGGGGAGCTGTTTTTT.